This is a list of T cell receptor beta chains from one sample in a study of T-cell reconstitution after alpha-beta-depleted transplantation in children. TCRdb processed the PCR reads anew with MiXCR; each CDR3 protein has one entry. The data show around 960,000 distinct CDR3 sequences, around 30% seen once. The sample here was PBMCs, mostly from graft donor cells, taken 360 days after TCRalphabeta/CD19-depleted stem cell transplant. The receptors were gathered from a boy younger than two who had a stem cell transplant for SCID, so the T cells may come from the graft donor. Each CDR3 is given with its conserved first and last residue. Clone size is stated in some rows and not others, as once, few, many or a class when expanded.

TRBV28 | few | CASSSNYYEQYF
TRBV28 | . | CASRPNDRANSGNTIYF
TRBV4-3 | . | CASSQDDGGGAYNEQFF
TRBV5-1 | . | CASSLVGFGDTQYF
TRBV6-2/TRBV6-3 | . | CASNKLNGVREQYF
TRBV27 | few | CASSLSRISTDTQYF
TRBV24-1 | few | CATWGQGMADTQYF
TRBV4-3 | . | CASSQVSLAGIYNEQFF
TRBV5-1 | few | CASSLVAGGSNTEAFF
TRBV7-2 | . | CASSLAAWGGETQYF
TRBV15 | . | CATSRTGYYEQYF
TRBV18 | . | CASSLIQNEQFF
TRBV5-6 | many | CASSPGTGIYNEQFF
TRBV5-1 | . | CASSLPSGATNEKLFF
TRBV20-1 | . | CSATNRGRRETQYF
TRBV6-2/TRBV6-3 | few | CASSYAGRNTEAFF
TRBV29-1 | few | CSVRQGRGEQFF
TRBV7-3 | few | CASSLWWGFGNEQFF
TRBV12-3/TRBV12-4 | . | CASSLEAAANYGYTF
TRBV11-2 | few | CASSLIAGTYYEQYF
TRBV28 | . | CASTSQGTSIPGELFF
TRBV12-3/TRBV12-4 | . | CASSPQGWALTDTQYF
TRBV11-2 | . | CASRKVGDADTQYF
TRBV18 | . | CASSPDRGKEQYF
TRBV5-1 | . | CASSSGLGAGGTEAFF
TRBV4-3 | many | CASSQGQGTGELFF
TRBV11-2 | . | CASSLVRGARSTGELFF
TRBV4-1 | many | CASSQGEFYRNPADTQYF
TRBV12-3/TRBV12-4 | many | CASSSMNTEAFF
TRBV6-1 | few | CASTLRTGNTEAFF
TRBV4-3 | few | CASSQEVGLFSYEQYF
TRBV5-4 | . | CASSLLTLAGVRETQYF
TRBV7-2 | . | CASSLEGAGEQETQYF
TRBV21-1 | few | CASSKQAGGLLAEQFF
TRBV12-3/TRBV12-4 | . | CASSFPYQPQHF
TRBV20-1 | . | CSVKLAGALTDTQYF
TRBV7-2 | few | CASSLAVLGGRATEAFF
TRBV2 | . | CASSEAARARTGELFF
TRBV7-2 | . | CASSYGTGGAGGYTF
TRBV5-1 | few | CASRAGGGGQITYEQYF
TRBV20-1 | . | CSARLGHPNGYTF
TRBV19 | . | CASSIETDTGELFF
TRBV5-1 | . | CASSILDRAYEQYF
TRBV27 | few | CASSPGLQSEQYF
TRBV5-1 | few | CASKGAPQPLTYEQYF
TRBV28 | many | CASSSRGLTDTQYF
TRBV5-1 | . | CASSSKGAAWGGLTGELFF
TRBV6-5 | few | CASSRAPRSGNTIYF
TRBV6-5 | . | CASSFLGGPKETQYF
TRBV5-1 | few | CASSLAWTSGNPYNEQFF
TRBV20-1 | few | CSARPSGTALVRGAFF
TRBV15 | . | CATSKQGAQYEQYF
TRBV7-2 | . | CASSYSGQRLNEQFF
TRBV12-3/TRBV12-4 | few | CASSFSRSSTDTQYF
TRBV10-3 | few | CAISEITGPEQYF